This T cell receptor beta chain is from a study of cytomegalovirus exposure and HLA in healthy donors. Primers for the PCR totalled 60 Vbeta and 13 Jbeta. Clones were read by immunoSEQ multiplex PCR, and TCRdb kept only the in-frame ones, dropping some. Of around 61,000 clones in the sample, 60% to 80% were seen once. Overall study results and limits: The classifier reportedly diagnosed cytomegalovirus status with high sensitivity and specificity. Versus the roughly 670-donor mean, an Asian-associated ancestry cluster reportedly showed fewer N-insertions in a later analysis. The authors listed some 160 TCR beta chains as cytomegalovirus-associated.

As for the donors, each was a healthy bone marrow donor. A word on this clone: Its antigen is currently unknown.

The receptor was derived from a man between 40 and 49 years old in good health and CMV-seropositive. The sequencing sample was made of PBMCs.

CDR3 coding DNA: TGCGCCAGCAGCTTGGGGAACCTGGGGGCAGAGACCCAGTACTTC. This codes for CASSLGNLGAETQYF. The J gene is TRBJ2-5, the V gene TRBV5-1; tentatively, D is TRBD1 (6 bases). The CDR3 sequence is 15 residues long. Looked up from germline, CDR1 is SGHRS and CDR2 is YFSETQ. V dropped 0 bases and J dropped 4 bases, with 13 bases sitting between them.